This is a list of T cell receptor beta chains from one sample in a study of T cells in localized non-small cell lung cancer. The data were produced by immunoSEQ multiplex PCR, yet TCRdb's version contains in-frame clones alone and is incomplete. The table has some 80,000 clones, 84% seen once. Specimen: peripheral blood, collected before any cancer treatment. The receptor set was obtained from a man between 40 and 70 years old with stage I lung adenocarcinoma. Both conserved end residues are part of each CDR3. Fields, in order: D gene, V gene, clone size, CDR3 length, J gene, CDR3 DNA, CDR3 protein. A D gene is named only where the DNA matches it firmly. Where a row states a size, it is once, few, many or the class of an expanded clone; other rows omit it.

d_call: -; v_call: TRBV9; clone_size: -; cdr3_length: 15; j_call: TRBJ2-1; cdr3_nt: TGTGCCAGCAGCGTAGGGGGAAACTCCTACAATGAGCAGTTCTTC; cdr3_aa: CASSVGGNSYNEQFF
d_call: -; v_call: TRBV14; clone_size: -; cdr3_length: 16; j_call: TRBJ2-1; cdr3_nt: TGTGCCAGCAGCCAAGATCTGGGGACAACACACGATGAGCAGTTCTTC; cdr3_aa: CASSQDLGTTHDEQFF
d_call: TRBD1; v_call: TRBV19; clone_size: -; cdr3_length: 13; j_call: TRBJ2-7; cdr3_nt: TGTGCCAGTAGTATGTTGACAGGGGACGAGCAGTACTTC; cdr3_aa: CASSMLTGDEQYF
d_call: -; v_call: TRBV6-5; clone_size: once; cdr3_length: 13; j_call: TRBJ1-2; cdr3_nt: TGTGCCAGCAGTTACTCAGGCCGTGATGGCTACACCTTC; cdr3_aa: CASSYSGRDGYTF
d_call: -; v_call: TRBV5-1; clone_size: -; cdr3_length: 13; j_call: TRBJ1-3; cdr3_nt: TGCGCCAGCAGGGACGGAGAGTTAGACACCATATATTTT; cdr3_aa: CASRDGELDTIYF
d_call: -; v_call: TRBV5-6; clone_size: -; cdr3_length: 15; j_call: TRBJ1-5; cdr3_nt: TGTGCCAGCAGCTTGGGGGGTTTTAGCAATCAGCCCCAGCATTTT; cdr3_aa: CASSLGGFSNQPQHF
d_call: TRBD1; v_call: TRBV5-1; clone_size: -; cdr3_length: 16; j_call: TRBJ2-2; cdr3_nt: TGCGCCAGCAGCCTTCGCGGACAGGGGGACACCGGGGAGCTGTTTTTT; cdr3_aa: CASSLRGQGDTGELFF
d_call: TRBD2; v_call: TRBV18; clone_size: -; cdr3_length: 14; j_call: TRBJ2-1; cdr3_nt: TGTGCCAGCTCACCGTTTAGCGGGTTCAATGAGCAGTTCTTC; cdr3_aa: CASSPFSGFNEQFF
d_call: -; v_call: TRBV5-1; clone_size: -; cdr3_length: 16; j_call: TRBJ2-7; cdr3_nt: TGCGCCAGCAGGGTCTCTCAAGAAACACGAATCTACGAGCAGTACTTC; cdr3_aa: CASRVSQETRIYEQYF
d_call: -; v_call: TRBV19; clone_size: -; cdr3_length: 13; j_call: TRBJ2-2; cdr3_nt: TGTGCCAGTAGTCTCTTTAACACCGGGGAGCTGTTTTTT; cdr3_aa: CASSLFNTGELFF
d_call: TRBD1; v_call: TRBV27; clone_size: -; cdr3_length: 19; j_call: TRBJ1-5; cdr3_nt: TGTGCCAGCAGTGGAAGGCCGGGACAGGGGCAATATAGCAATCAGCCCCAGCATTTT; cdr3_aa: CASSGRPGQGQYSNQPQHF
d_call: TRBD2; v_call: TRBV19; clone_size: -; cdr3_length: 14; j_call: TRBJ2-1; cdr3_nt: TGTGCCAGCGGTCCCACTAGCGGGGTAGGTGAGCAGTTCTTC; cdr3_aa: CASGPTSGVGEQFF
d_call: -; v_call: TRBV7-2; clone_size: -; cdr3_length: 14; j_call: TRBJ2-5; cdr3_nt: TGTGCCAGCAGCCAGGTGGGGGCTCAAGAGACCCAGTACTTC; cdr3_aa: CASSQVGAQETQYF
d_call: TRBD1; v_call: TRBV6-6; clone_size: -; cdr3_length: 16; j_call: TRBJ2-3; cdr3_nt: TGTGCCACCTCGGGACAGGGGTTAGCTAGCACAGATACGCAGTATTTT; cdr3_aa: CATSGQGLASTDTQYF